This T cell receptor beta chain was identified in a study of shared clonotypes between healthy human individuals (dated by TCRdb to about 2020). For the study in its entirety: The cohort included three men and a couple of women between 18 and 49 years of age. For each donor, CD4 naive and CD4 memory were each given three plates, CD8 naive was given two plates, and CD8 memory was given one plate. To estimate repertoire size and how much clonotypes are shared between individuals, the study performed deep sequencing of blood TCR repertoires from a few healthy adults. Different laboratories and diverse techniques were used to prepare libraries and sequence TCR repertoires, to increase sequencing depth and limit assay-specific biases. Leukapheresis yielded between about 0.94 and 8.9 billion PBMCs per donor.

What the research found in general, with its limitations: Sampling was restricted to blood, and TCR repertoires in tissues likely differ from the TCR repertoires found in blood. Even with the large sequencing depth, rarefaction of the sorted-subset datasets indicated that sequencing was incomplete. Based on pairwise subsampling, the degree of clonotype sharing among donors was expected to be affected by sequencing depth. Sharing across a few donors was observed for 5% to 6.5% of naive CD4, less than 4% of naive CD8, over 2% of memory CD4, and less than 0.45% of memory CD8 clonotypes. Because the study included a small number of donors, the genetic and exposure-history diversity represented was limited. Clonotypes shared by all four sorted-subset donors showed higher generation probabilities than non-shared clonotypes. Naive subsets generally had larger estimated clonotype richness than memory subsets.

V loses 4 bases, J loses 0 bases, and the germline ends lie 3 bases apart. CDR1 and CDR2 are drawn from the germline V gene (reference sequence): DFQATT, SNEGSKA. Its CDR3 holds 11 amino acids, cysteine through phenylalanine. Only the CDR3 region is kept as DNA, spanning 33 bases read in frame from base 1. Using the deep immunoSEQ assay, multiplex PCR amplified TCR CDR3 regions from genomic DNA. Extracted genomic DNA from each cell subset was spread evenly across all wells of several immunoSEQ 96-well plates, with each plate serving as a replicate. Each replicate PCR for sorted subsets received around 210 ng genomic DNA, equal to about 30,000 T cell genomes. The purified libraries were quantified using a Qubit 3.0 fluorometer, sized with a Bioanalyzer 2100, and then quantified again using the KAPA Library Quantification kit. Every immunoSEQ 96-well plate was sequenced on a separate single-read 150-cycle Illumina NextSeq 550 flow cell. The paper's processing steps were these. Because only junctional sequences without quality scores were contained in the immunoSEQ output, filtering matching that applied to full-length reads could not be performed. To assign V/J genes and CDR3, sequences were annotated using PyIR, a Python wrapper for IgBLAST v1.9, with IMGT germline references. Any read was removed if the V/J assignment was weak (E-value above 1e-6), the CDR3 was missing, or the read contained stop codons, out-of-frame junctions, or ambiguous translated residues. V3J clonotypes were defined by identical inferred V gene, J gene, and CDR3 amino acid sequence. Percentage overlap between repertoires was calculated by dividing the number of shared unique clonotypes by the size of the smaller repertoire. Three approaches were used to assess repertoire richness: RTK rarefaction, the Chao1 estimator, and Recon v2.1 estimates of unobserved clonotypes. Generation probabilities were computed with OLGA for all TCRbeta clonotypes obtained by the gDNA method from several donors. TCRdb holds this immuneACCESS table with in-frame rearrangements only. Some clones are missing; in checked studies, unresolved V genes explain under half, and the rest has no known cause. V and J calls and clone size follow that table, whereas D and trimming were derived from the DNA. The sample table shows around 2,100,000 clones, and about 95% are seen once. The ten largest clones add up to 0.9% to 1.5% of the sample.

Turning to this clone: The clone's antigen remains unknown. Base qualities are not provided; no much larger clone lies one nucleotide away.

For the CD8 naive samples, CD45RO-negative cells were positively selected for CCR7, yielding a CD45RA+CCR7+ population from which TemRA cells were excluded. The donors were healthy, HIV-negative adults who had no recently reported acute infections or vaccinations. Every donor was a Caucasian adult living in Nashville, Tennessee, USA. Blood was obtained by leukapheresis, after which PBMCs were separated by Ficoll-Histopaque density gradient centrifugation and cryopreserved in liquid nitrogen vapor phase. Analytical flow cytometry was used to check the purity and quantity of each magnetically sorted T cell population. From each sorted fraction, genomic DNA was isolated and quantified by UV absorbance on a Nanodrop 2000c.

This sequence was found in a man aged 18 to 30 in good health. Input material: naive CD8+ T cells sorted from blood. Interpreted using the paper, the cell subset or site label stands for: CD45RA+CCR7+. Rearrangement joined TRBV20-1 to TRBJ1-1; a confident D gene designation cannot be given. DNA sequence: TGCAGTGCTAATGTGAACACTGAAGCTTTCTTT. Translated, this gives CSANVNTEAFF.